This section outlines one T cell receptor (beta chain) sequence together with its context. The data stem from a study of identifying expanded T cells in peripheral blood. The table came from immunoSEQ multiplex PCR; TCRdb's copy has only in-frame clones and leaves some out. The sample has more than 85,000 clones, 88% seen once. No infections or other immune events were documented during collection. Germline-derived CDR1 and CDR2 are LNHNV and YYDKDF (reference sequence). There are 15 residues in the CDR3. Deletions cut 4 bases from V and 5 bases from J, with 17 bases between. Sequences were obtained from blood. This TCR came from a person between 18 and 75 years old in good health. The chain has TRBV15 and TRBJ2-5, with TRBD1 as a possible D gene (5 bases). The CDR3 DNA sequence: TGTGCCACCAGCACCTCGACAGAGGTAGGGGAGACCCAGTACTTC. It translates to CATSTSTEVGETQYF.